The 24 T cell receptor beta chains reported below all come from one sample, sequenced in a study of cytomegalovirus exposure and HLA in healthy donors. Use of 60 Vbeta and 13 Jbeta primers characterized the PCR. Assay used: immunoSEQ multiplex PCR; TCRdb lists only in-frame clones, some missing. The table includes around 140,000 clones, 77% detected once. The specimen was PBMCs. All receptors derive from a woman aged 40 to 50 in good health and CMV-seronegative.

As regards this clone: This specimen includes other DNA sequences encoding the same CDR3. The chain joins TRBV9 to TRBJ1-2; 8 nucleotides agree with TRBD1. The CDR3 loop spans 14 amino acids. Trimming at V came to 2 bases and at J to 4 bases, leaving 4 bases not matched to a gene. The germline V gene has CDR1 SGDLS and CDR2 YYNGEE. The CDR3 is CASSVGQGSYGYTF. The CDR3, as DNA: TGTGCCAGCAGCGTTGGACAGGGCAGCTATGGCTACACCTTC.

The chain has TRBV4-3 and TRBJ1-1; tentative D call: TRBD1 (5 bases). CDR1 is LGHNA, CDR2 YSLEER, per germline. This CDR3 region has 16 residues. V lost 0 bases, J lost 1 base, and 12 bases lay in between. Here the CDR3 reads CASSQDRGGWNTEAFF. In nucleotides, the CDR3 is TGCGCCAGCAGCCAAGATCGCGGGGGATGGAACACTGAAGCTTTCTTT.

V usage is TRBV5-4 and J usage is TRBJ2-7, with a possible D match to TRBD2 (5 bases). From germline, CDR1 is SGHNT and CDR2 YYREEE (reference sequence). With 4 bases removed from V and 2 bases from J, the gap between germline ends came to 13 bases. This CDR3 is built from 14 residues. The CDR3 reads CASSVLLDPYEQYF. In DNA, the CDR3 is TGTGCCAGCAGCGTCTTACTAGACCCCTACGAGCAGTACTTC. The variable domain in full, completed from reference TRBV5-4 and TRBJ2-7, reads ETGVTQSPTHLIKTRGQQVTLRCSSQSGHNTVSWYQQALGQGPQFIFQYYREEENGRGNFPPRFSGLQFPNYSSELNVNALELDDSALYLCASSVLLDPYEQYFGPGTRLTVT.

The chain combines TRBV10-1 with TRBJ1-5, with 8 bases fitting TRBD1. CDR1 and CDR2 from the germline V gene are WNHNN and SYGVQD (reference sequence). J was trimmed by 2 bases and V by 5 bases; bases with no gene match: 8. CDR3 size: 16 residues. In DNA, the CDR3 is TGCGCCAGCAGTCTCCACATACAGGGGGGCAATCAGCCCCAGCATTTT. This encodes CASSLHIQGGNQPQHF.

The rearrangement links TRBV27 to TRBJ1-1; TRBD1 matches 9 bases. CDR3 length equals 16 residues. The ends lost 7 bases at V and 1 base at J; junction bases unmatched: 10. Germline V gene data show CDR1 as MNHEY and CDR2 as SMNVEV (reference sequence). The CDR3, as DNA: TGTGCCAGCAAGTTTGGACAGGGGAGTAGGAACACTGAAGCTTTCTTT. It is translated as CASKFGQGSRNTEAFF.

CDR3: CASSQDRGGSGAYEQYF. CDR3 nucleotide sequence: TGTGCCAGCAGCCAAGATCGGGGCGGTAGCGGGGCTTACGAGCAGTACTTC. The rearrangement joins TRBV4-2 to TRBJ2-7; 8 bases match TRBD2. Trimming took 0 bases from V and 4 from J; bases not matched to a gene: 11. CDR1 and CDR2 from the germline V gene are LGHNA and YNFKEQ. The CDR3 loop spans 17 amino acids.

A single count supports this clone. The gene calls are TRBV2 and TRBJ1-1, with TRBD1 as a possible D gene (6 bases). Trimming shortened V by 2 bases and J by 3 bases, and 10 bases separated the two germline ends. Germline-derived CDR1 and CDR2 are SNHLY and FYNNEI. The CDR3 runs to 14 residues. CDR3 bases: TGTGCCAGCAGTGAAAAGGGGGGGGACACTGAAGCTTTCTTT. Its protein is CASSEKGGDTEAFF. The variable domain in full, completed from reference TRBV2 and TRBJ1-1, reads EPEVTQTPSHQVTQMGQEVILRCVPISNHLYFYWYRQILGQKVEFLVSFYNNEISEKSEIFDDQFSVERPDGSNFTLKIRSTKLEDSAMYFCASSEKGGDTEAFFGQGTRLTVV.

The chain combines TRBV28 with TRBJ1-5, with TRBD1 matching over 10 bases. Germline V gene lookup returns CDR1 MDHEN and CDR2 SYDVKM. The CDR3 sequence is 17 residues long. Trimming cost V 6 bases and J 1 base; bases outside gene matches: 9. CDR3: CASRRTGGRGSNQPQHF. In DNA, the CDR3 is TGTGCCAGCAGACGGACAGGGGGTCGGGGGAGCAATCAGCCCCAGCATTTT. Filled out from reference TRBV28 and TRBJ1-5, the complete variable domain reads DVKVTQSSRYLVKRTGEKVFLECVQDMDHENMFWYRQDPGLGLRLIYFSYDVKMKEKGDIPEGYSVSREKKERFSLILESASTNQTSMYLCASRRTGGRGSNQPQHFGDGTRLSIL.

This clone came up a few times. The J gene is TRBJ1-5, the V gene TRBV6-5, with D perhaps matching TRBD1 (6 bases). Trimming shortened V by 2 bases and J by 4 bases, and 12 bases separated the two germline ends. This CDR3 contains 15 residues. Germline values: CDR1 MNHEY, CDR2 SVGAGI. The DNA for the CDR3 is TGTGCCAGCAGTTACAACAAGGGGGAGAATCAGCCCCAGCATTTT. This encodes CASSYNKGENQPQHF.

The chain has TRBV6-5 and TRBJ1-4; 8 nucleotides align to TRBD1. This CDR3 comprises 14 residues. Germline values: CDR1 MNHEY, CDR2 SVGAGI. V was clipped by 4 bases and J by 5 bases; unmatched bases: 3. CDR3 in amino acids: CASSWTGPNEKLFF. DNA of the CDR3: TGTGCCAGCAGTTGGACAGGGCCCAATGAAAAACTGTTTTTT.

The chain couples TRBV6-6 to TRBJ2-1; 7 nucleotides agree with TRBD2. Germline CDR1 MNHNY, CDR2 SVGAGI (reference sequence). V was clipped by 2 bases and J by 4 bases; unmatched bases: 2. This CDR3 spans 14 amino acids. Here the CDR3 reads CASSYRGGYNEQFF. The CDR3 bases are TGTGCCAGCAGTTACCGGGGAGGGTACAATGAGCAGTTCTTC.

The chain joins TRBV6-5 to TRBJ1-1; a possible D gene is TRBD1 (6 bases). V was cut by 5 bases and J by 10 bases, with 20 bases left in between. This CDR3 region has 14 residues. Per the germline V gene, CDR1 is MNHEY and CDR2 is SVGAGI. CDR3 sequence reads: CASSEGGGVKTAFF. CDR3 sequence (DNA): TGTGCCAGCAGTGAAGGAGGGGGGGTAAAGACAGCTTTCTTT.

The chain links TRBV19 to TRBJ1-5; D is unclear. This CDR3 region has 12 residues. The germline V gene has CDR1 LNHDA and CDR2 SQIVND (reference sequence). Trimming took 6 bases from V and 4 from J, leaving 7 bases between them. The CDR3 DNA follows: TGTGCCAGTAGAGGAGAAAATCAGCCCCAGCATTTT. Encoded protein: CASRGENQPQHF.

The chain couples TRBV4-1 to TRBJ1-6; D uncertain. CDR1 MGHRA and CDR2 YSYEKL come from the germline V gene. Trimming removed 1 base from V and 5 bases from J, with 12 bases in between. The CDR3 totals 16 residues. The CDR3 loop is CASSQAGKQNNSPLHF. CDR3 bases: TGCGCCAGCAGCCAAGCGGGGAAGCAAAATAATTCACCCCTCCACTTT.

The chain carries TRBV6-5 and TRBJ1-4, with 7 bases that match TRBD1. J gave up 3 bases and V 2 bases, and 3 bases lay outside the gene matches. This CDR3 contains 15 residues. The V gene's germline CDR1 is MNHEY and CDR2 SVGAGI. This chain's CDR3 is CASSYGGQPNEKLFF. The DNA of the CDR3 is TGTGCCAGCAGTTACGGGGGACAGCCTAATGAAAAACTGTTTTTT.

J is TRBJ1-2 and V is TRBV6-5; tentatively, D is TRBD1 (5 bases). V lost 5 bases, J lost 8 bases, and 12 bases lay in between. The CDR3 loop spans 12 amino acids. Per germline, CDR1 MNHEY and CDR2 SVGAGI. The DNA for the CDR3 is TGTGCCAGCAGTATGGGGCGGGGGGGCTACACCTTC. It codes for CASSMGRGGYTF.

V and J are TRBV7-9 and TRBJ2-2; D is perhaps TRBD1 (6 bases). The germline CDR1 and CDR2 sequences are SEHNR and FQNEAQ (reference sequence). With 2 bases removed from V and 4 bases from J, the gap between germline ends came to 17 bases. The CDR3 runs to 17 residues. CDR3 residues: CASSLLGAAVGTGELFF. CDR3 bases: TGTGCCAGCAGCTTACTGGGGGCGGCGGTAGGCACCGGGGAGCTGTTTTTT.

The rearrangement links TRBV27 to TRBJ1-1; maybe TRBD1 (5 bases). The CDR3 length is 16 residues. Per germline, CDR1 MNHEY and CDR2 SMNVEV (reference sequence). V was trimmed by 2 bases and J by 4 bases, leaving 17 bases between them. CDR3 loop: CASSLAGTTGGTEAFF. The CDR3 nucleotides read TGTGCCAGCAGTTTAGCGGGTACGACCGGGGGCACTGAAGCTTTCTTT.

The CDR3 spells CASSFPGSYEQYF. In DNA form, the CDR3 reads TGTGCCAGCAGCTTCCCCGGGAGCTACGAGCAGTACTTC. This chain joins TRBV9 and TRBJ2-7; weak D call: TRBD2 (6 bases). The CDR3 has 13 amino acids. The V end lost 4 bases, the J end lost 3 bases, and 11 bases lay between the germline ends. The germline CDR1 and CDR2 sequences are SGDLS and YYNGEE.

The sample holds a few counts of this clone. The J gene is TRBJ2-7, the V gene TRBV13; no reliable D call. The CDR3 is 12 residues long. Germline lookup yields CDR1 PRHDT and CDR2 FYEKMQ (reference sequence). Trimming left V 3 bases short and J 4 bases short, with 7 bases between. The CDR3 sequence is CASSFLRYEQYF. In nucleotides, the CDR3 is TGTGCCAGCAGCTTCTTGAGGTACGAGCAGTACTTC.

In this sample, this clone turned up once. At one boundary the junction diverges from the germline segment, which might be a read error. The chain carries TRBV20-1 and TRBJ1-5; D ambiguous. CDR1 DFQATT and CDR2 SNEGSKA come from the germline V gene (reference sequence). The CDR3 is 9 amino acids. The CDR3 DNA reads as TGCAGCGTTAATCGGCCCCAGCATTTT. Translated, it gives CSVNRPQHF.

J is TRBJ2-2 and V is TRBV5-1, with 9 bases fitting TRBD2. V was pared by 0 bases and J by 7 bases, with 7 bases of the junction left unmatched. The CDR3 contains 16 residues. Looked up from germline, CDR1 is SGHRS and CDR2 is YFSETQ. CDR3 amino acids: CASSLVAAGGIGELFF. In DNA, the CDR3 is TGCGCCAGCAGCTTGGTTGCAGCGGGGGGAATCGGGGAGCTGTTTTTT.

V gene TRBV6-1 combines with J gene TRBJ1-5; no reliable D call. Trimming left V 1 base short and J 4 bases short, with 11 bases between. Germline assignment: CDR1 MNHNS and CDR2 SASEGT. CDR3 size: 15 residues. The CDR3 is CASSEGGSYNQPQHF. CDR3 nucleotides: TGTGCCAGCAGTGAAGGTGGCAGTTATAATCAGCCCCAGCATTTT.

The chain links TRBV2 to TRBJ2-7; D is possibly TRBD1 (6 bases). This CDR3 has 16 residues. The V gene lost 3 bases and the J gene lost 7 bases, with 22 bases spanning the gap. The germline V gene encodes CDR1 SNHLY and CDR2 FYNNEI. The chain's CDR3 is CASSDGAGAIMEEQYF. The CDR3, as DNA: TGTGCCAGCAGTGACGGGGCAGGGGCCATTATGGAGGAGCAGTACTTC.